This paragraph reports one T cell receptor beta chain. The data were produced by immunoSEQ multiplex PCR, yet TCRdb's version contains in-frame clones alone and is incomplete. Here the sample spans tens of thousands of clones, roughly 80% being singletons. CDR1 is MNHNS and CDR2 is SASEGT in the germline V gene. This CDR3 has 14 residues. Trimming cost V 6 bases and J 5 bases, with 16 bases left between them. The entry originates in a study of OX40 agonist ivuxolimab in advanced cancers. About the study: Intravenous ivuxolimab was administered to patients every 2 weeks at 0.01 to 10 mg/kg. Each dose-escalation patient presented with hepatocellular carcinoma, melanoma, renal cell or head and neck cancer.

The TCR was taken from an adult with an advanced solid tumor such as melanoma, head and neck, liver or kidney cancer. This chain links TRBV6-1 with TRBJ1-2; tentatively, D is TRBD1 (6 bases). Sequenced here: CD4+ or CD8+ T cells sorted from blood, sampled in a trial of the OX40 agonist ivuxolimab. CDR3 residues: CASSAGGAGYGYTF. The CDR3 DNA follows: TGTGCCAGCAGCGCGGGGGGGGCAGGATATGGCTACACCTTC.